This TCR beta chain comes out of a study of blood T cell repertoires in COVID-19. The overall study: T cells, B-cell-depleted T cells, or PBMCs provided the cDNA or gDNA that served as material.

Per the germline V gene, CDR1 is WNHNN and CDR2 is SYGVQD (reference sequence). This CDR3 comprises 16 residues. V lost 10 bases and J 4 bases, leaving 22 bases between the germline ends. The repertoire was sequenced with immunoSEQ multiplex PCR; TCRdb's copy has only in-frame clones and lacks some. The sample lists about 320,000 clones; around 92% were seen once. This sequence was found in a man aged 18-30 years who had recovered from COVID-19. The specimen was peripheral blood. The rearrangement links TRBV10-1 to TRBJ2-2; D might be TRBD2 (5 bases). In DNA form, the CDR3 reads TGCGCCAACACCCTTCTAGCCTGTCTTACCACCGGGGAGCTGTTTTTT. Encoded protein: CANTLLACLTTGELFF.